The clone carrying this T cell receptor (beta chain) was seen only a few times. Its antigen is unknown. This sample was included in a study of cytomegalovirus exposure and HLA in healthy donors. V lost 3 bases, J lost 5 bases, and 17 bases lay in between. Per the germline V gene, CDR1 is LGHNA and CDR2 is YSLEER. The CDR3 is 15 amino acids. Regarding the study as a whole: Most observed TCR sequences were rare, whereas some public TCRs were detected in many donors. HLA allele associations emerged for fewer than 20,000 TCR beta sequences in a later analysis, at 0.05 false discovery rate. V- and J-gene trimming in TCR beta was tied to a missense DCLRE1C variant by an analysis performed later.

PCR employed 60 Vbeta and 13 Jbeta primers. Only in-frame clones appear in the TCRdb table, and some are missing; sequencing was by immunoSEQ multiplex PCR. The table has some 150,000 clones, more than 70% seen once. Sequenced sample: PBMCs. This TCR was sampled from a man in his forties in good health and CMV-seronegative. This chain links TRBV4-3 with TRBJ2-7; weak D call: TRBD1 (5 bases). CDR3 loop: CASSQLVRARDEQYF. In DNA, the CDR3 is TGCGCCAGCAGCCAGCTGGTCAGGGCAAGGGACGAGCAGTACTTC.